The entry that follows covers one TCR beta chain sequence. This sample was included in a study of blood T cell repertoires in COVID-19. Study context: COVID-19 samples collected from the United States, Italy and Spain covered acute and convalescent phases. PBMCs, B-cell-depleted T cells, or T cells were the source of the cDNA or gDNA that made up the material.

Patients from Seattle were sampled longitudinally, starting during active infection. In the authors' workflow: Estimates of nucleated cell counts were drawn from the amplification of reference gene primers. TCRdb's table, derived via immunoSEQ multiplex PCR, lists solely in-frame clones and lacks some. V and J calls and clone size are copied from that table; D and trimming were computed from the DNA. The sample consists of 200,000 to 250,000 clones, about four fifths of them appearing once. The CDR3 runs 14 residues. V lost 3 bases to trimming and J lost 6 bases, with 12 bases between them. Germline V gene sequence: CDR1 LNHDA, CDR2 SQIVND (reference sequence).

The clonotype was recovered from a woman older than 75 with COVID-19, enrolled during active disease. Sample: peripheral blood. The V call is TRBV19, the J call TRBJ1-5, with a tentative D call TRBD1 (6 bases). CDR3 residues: CASSISGDGQPQHF. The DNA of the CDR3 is TGTGCCAGTAGTATCTCAGGGGACGGTCAGCCCCAGCATTTT.